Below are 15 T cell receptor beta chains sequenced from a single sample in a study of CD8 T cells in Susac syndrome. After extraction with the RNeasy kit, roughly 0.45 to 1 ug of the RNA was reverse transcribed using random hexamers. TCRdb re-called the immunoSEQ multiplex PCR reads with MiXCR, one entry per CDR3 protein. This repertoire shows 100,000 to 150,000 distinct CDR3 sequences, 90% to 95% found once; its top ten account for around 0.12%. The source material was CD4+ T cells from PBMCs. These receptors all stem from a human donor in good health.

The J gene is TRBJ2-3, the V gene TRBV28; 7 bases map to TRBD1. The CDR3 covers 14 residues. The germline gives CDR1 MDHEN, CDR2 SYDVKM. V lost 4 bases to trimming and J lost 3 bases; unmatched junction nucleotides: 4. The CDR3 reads CASSSTGTTDTQYF. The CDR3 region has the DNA TGTGCCAGCAGTTCGACAGGGACAACAGATACGCAGTATTTT. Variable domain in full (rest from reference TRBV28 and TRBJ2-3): DVKVTQSSRYLVKRTGEKVFLECVQDMDHENMFWYRQDPGLGLRLIYFSYDVKMKEKGDIPEGYSVSREKKERFSLILESASTNQTSMYLCASSSTGTTDTQYFGPGTRLTVL.

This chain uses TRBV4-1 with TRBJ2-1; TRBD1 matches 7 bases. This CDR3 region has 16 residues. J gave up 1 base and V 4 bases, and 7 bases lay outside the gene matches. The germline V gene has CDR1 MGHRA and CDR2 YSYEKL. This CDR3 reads CASSLPPTGSYNEQFF. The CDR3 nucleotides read TGCGCCAGCAGCCTTCCCCCGACAGGGTCCTACAATGAGCAGTTCTTC.

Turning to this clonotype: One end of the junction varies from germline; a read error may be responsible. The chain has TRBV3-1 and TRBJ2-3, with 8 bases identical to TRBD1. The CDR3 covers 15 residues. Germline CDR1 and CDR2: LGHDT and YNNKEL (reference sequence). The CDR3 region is CASRQGRGRAGTQYF. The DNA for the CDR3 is TGTGCCAGCAGACAAGGCAGGGGGCGGGCGGGTACGCAGTATTTT.

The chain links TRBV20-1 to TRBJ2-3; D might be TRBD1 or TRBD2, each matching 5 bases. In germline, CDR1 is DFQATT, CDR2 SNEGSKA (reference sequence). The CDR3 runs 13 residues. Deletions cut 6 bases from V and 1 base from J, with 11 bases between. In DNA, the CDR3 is TGCAGTGCAAGGAGAGGGGGCACAGATACGCAGTATTTT. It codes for CSARRGGTDTQYF.

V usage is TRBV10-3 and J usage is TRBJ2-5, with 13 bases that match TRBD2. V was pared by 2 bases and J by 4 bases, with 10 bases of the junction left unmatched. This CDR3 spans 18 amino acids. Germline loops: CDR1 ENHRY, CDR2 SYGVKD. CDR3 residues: CAISEPGTSGTPGETQYF. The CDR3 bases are TGTGCCATCAGTGAGCCGGGGACTAGCGGGACACCAGGAGAGACCCAGTACTTC.

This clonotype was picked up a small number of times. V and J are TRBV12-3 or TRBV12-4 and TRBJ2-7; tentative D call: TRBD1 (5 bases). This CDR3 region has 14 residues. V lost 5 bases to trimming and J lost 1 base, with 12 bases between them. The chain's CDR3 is CASSRQGNSYEQYF. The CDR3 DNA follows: TGTGCCAGCAGTCGGCAGGGTAATTCCTACGAGCAGTACTTC.

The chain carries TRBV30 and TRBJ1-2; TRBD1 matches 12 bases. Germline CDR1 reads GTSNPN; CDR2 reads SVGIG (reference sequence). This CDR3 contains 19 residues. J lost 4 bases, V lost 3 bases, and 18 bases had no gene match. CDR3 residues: CAWSVQTLGTGGISYGYTF. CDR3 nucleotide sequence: TGTGCCTGGAGCGTCCAAACACTCGGGACAGGGGGCATCTCCTATGGCTACACCTTC.

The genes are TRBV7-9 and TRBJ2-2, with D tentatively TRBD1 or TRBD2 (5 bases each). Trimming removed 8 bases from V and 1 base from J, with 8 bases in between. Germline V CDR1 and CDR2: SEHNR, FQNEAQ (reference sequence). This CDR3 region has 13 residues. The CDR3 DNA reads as TGTGCCAGCCGGGGCTTGAACACCGGGGAGCTGTTTTTT. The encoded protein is CASRGLNTGELFF.

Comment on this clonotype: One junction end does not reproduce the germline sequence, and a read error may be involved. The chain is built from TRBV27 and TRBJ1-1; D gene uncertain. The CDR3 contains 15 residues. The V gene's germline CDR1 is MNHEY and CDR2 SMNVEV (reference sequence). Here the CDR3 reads CASSPSLGMNTEVFF. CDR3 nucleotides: TGTGCCAGCAGTCCAAGCCTGGGGATGAACACTGAAGTTTTCTTT.

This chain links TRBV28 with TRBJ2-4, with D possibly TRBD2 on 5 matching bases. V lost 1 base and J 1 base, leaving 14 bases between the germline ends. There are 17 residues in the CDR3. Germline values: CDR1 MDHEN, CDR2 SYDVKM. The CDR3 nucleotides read TGTGCCAGCAGTTTATTGGGAACGGGGTGGGCCAAAAACATTCAGTACTTC. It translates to CASSLLGTGWAKNIQYF.

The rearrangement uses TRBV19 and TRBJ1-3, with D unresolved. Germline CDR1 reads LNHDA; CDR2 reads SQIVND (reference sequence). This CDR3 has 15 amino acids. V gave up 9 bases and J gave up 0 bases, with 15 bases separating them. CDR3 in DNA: TGTGCCAGCAGGAGCCCCTGGAGCTCTGGAAACACCATATATTTT. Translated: CASRSPWSSGNTIYF.

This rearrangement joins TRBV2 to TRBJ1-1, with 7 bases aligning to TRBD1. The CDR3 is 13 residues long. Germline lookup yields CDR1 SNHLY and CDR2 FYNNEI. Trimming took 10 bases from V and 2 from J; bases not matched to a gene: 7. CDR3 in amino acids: CAIAGTENTEAFF. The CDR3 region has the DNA TGTGCCATCGCCGGGACAGAAAACACTGAAGCTTTCTTT. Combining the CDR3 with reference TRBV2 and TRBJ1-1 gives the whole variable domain EPEVTQTPSHQVTQMGQEVILRCVPISNHLYFYWYRQILGQKVEFLVSFYNNEISEKSEIFDDQFSVERPDGSNFTLKIRSTKLEDSAMYFCAIAGTENTEAFFGQGTRLTVV.

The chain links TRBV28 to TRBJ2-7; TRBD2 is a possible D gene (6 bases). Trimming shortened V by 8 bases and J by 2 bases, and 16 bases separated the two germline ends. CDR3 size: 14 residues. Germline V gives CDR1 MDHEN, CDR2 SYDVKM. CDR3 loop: CASGILARTYEQYF. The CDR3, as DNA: TGTGCCAGCGGTATCCTAGCGAGGACCTACGAGCAGTACTTC.

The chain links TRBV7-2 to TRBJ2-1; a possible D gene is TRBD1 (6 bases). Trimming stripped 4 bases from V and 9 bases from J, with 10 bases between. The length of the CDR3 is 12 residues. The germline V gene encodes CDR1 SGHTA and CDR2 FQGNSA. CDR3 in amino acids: CASSSDSGEQFF. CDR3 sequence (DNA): TGTGCCAGCAGCTCGGACAGTGGTGAGCAGTTCTTC.

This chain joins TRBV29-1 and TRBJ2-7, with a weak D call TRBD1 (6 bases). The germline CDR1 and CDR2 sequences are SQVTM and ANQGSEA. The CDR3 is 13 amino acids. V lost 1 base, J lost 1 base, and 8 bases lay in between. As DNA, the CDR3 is TGCAGCGTTGAAGGGGGGCGGTCCTACGAGCAGTACTTC. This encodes CSVEGGRSYEQYF.